The 14 T cell receptor beta chains below were found in one sample sequenced in a study of cytomegalovirus exposure and HLA in healthy donors. PCR employed 60 Vbeta and 13 Jbeta primers. The protocol was immunoSEQ multiplex PCR, while the TCRdb copy is restricted to in-frame clones and leaves out a portion. The table records roughly 150,000 clones, 70% to 80% of them present only once. Sequencing input: PBMCs. The receptors originated from a woman between 40 and 55 years old in good health and CMV-seropositive.

The table lists this clone with a count of one. This CDR3 reads CASNPWAGSYEQYF. CDR3 in DNA: TGTGCCAGTAACCCATGGGCGGGTTCCTACGAGCAGTACTTC. The chain is built from TRBV27 and TRBJ2-7; tentative D call: TRBD2 (5 bases). Trimming pared 9 bases from V and 1 base from J, leaving 16 bases between. Germline lookup yields CDR1 MNHEY and CDR2 SMNVEV (reference sequence). The CDR3 has 14 residues.

This clone was counted between two and nine times. This chain connects TRBV11-3 to TRBJ2-7; TRBD2 might be the D (5 bases). From germline, CDR1 is SGHNT and CDR2 YENEEA. V lost 5 bases and J lost 5, with 10 bases in between. The CDR3 runs to 12 residues. The CDR3 DNA reads TGTGCCAGCAGCATCGGGGATCACGAGCAGTACTTC. Translating gives CASSIGDHEQYF.

The chain employs TRBV28 and TRBJ2-5, with D perhaps matching TRBD2 (5 bases). With 1 base removed from V and 3 bases from J, the gap between germline ends came to 15 bases. This CDR3 has 16 amino acids. Germline loops: CDR1 MDHEN, CDR2 SYDVKM. The CDR3 spells CASSLYWGSGKETQYF. The DNA of the CDR3 is TGTGCCAGCAGTTTATATTGGGGATCCGGGAAAGAGACCCAGTACTTC.

This clone came up a few times. This chain joins TRBV11-2 and TRBJ2-5; 8 nucleotides line up with TRBD2. Germline V lookup: CDR1 SGHAT, CDR2 FQNNGV. CDR3 length equals 14 residues. J was trimmed by 7 bases and V by 5 bases; bases with no gene match: 9. DNA of the CDR3: TGTGCCAGCAGCACCCTACGGGAGGGTGGGACCCAGTACTTC. Translation: CASSTLREGGTQYF.

As concerns this clone: This CDR3 is missing its conserved last phenylalanine or tryptophan, likely due to a read error. This chain joins TRBV28 and TRBJ1-2; D uncertain. V lost 3 bases and J lost 4, with 6 bases in between. Germline values: CDR1 MDHEN, CDR2 SYDVKM. The CDR3 spans 12 residues. CDR3 in amino acids: CASSFGGYGYTL. CDR3 DNA sequence: TGTGCCAGCAGTTTCGGAGGCTATGGCTACACCCTC.

The chain is built from TRBV5-1 and TRBJ2-5, with 12 positions matching TRBD2. Germline V gives CDR1 SGHRS, CDR2 YFSETQ. J gave up 11 bases and V 0 bases, and 8 bases lay outside the gene matches. This CDR3 is built from 15 residues. CDR3 sequence reads: CASSLGLAGVDEQYF. The CDR3, as DNA: TGCGCCAGCAGCTTGGGACTAGCGGGAGTGGATGAGCAGTACTTC.

The rearrangement links TRBV6-1 to TRBJ1-2, with 9 bases fitting TRBD1. The trim removed 5 bases at V and 14 bases at J, leaving 9 bases unmatched. CDR1 MNHNS and CDR2 SASEGT come from the germline V gene. CDR3 length: 12 amino acids. Here the CDR3 DNA reads TGTGCCAGCAGTTGGACAGGGGAGTCTTATACCTTC. Translating it yields CASSWTGESYTF.

CDR3 in DNA: TGTGCCATCAGTGAGTCGCGGCGGGCAGAAGAGCAGTACTTC. Protein product: CAISESRRAEEQYF. The chain has TRBV10-3 and TRBJ2-7, with D maybe TRBD2 (5 bases). CDR3 length: 14 residues. The germline gives CDR1 ENHRY, CDR2 SYGVKD. V dropped 0 bases and J dropped 7 bases, with 13 bases sitting between them.

Worth noting for this clone: Other DNA sequences in this sample translate to the same CDR3. V is TRBV5-1 and J is TRBJ2-3; no definite D call. The V gene lost 0 bases and the J gene lost 0 bases, with 5 bases spanning the gap. The CDR3 covers 14 residues. Per germline, CDR1 SGHRS and CDR2 YFSETQ. CDR3 sequence (DNA): TGCGCCAGCAGCTTGGCAGGTAGCACAGATACGCAGTATTTT. It specifies CASSLAGSTDTQYF.

The rearrangement joins TRBV2 to TRBJ2-5; the match to TRBD1 covers 8 bases. This CDR3 is 14 amino acids long. J was trimmed by 5 bases and V by 5 bases; bases with no gene match: 7. Per germline, CDR1 SNHLY and CDR2 FYNNEI. The CDR3 loop reads CASSYTGGVETQYF. CDR3 bases: TGTGCCAGCAGTTATACAGGGGGTGTGGAGACCCAGTACTTC.

The chain links TRBV11-3 to TRBJ2-2; the D is unclear. V was pared by 5 bases and J by 0 bases, with 13 bases between. Germline values: CDR1 SGHNT, CDR2 YENEEA. CDR3 length equals 16 residues. The CDR3 region has the DNA TGTGCCAGCAGCCTAAGAGACACCTCGAACACCGGGGAGCTGTTTTTT. Translation: CASSLRDTSNTGELFF.

Only one count was recorded for this clone. This sequence joins TRBV5-1 and TRBJ2-3; 8 bases fit TRBD1. The CDR3 has 15 amino acids. The V segment lost 0 bases and the J segment 2 bases; nucleotides outside the gene matches: 2. The germline gives CDR1 SGHRS, CDR2 YFSETQ. CDR3 in amino acids: CASSLGTGYTDTQYF. CDR3 DNA sequence: TGCGCCAGCAGCTTGGGGACAGGGTACACAGATACGCAGTATTTT.

The CDR3 DNA follows: TGTGCCAGCAGTCCACGGTACAGGAACACTGAAGCTTTCTTT. Its protein is CASSPRYRNTEAFF. The chain combines TRBV27 with TRBJ1-1; unclear D gene. The CDR3 has 14 amino acids. V lost 5 bases, J lost 1 base, and 11 bases lay in between. Germline V lookup: CDR1 MNHEY, CDR2 SMNVEV (reference sequence).

J is TRBJ2-7 and V is TRBV15; tentative D call: TRBD2 (5 bases). Germline V gene sequence: CDR1 LNHNV, CDR2 YYDKDF (reference sequence). V lost 1 base and J 6 bases, leaving 10 bases between the germline ends. The CDR3 extends over 13 amino acids. The CDR3 spells CATSRGLAGEQYF. The CDR3, as DNA: TGTGCCACCAGCAGAGGGCTAGCTGGCGAGCAGTACTTC.